The 20 T cell receptor beta chains listed next were all sequenced from one sample in a study of blood T cell repertoires in COVID-19. Profiling relied on immunoSEQ multiplex PCR, and the TCRdb table lists in-frame clones only, not all of them. The sample has 110,000 to 150,000 clones, over 80% seen once; the top ten hold 11%. Sequences were obtained from peripheral blood. These receptors originate from a woman of 80 years or more with acute or convalescent COVID-19.

The V gene is TRBV4-2, the J gene TRBJ1-3, with D possibly being TRBD1 (5 bases). CDR3 length: 16 residues. Per the germline V gene, CDR1 is LGHNA and CDR2 is YNFKEQ. With 2 bases removed from V and 0 bases from J, the gap between germline ends came to 11 bases. CDR3 loop: CASSQRQISSGNTIYF. CDR3 nucleotide sequence: TGTGCCAGCAGCCAAAGACAGATTTCCTCTGGAAACACCATATATTTT.

This chain connects TRBV2 to TRBJ2-2, with D maybe TRBD1 (5 bases). CDR3 length: 16 residues. The germline CDR1 and CDR2 sequences are SNHLY and FYNNEI. Trimming took 1 base from V and 3 from J, leaving 12 bases between them. The CDR3 is CASSEEGNIDTGELFF. CDR3 in DNA: TGTGCCAGCAGTGAAGAGGGGAATATCGACACCGGGGAGCTGTTTTTT.

The chain is built from TRBV3-1 (or the pseudogene TRBV3-2) and TRBJ2-7, with D tentatively TRBD1 (5 bases). Between the trimmed V and J ends, which lost 4 bases and 7 bases, there was a span of 14 bases. Germline CDR1 is LGHDT and CDR2 is YNNKEL (reference sequence). This CDR3 region has 13 residues. CDR3 sequence reads: CASSPSGRAEQYF. CDR3 nucleotides: TGTGCCAGCAGCCCCTCAGGCAGGGCTGAGCAGTACTTC.

The chain recombines TRBV5-1 with TRBJ2-1; 8 bases align to TRBD2. V was pared by 2 bases and J by 0 bases, with 1 base of the junction left unmatched. Per the germline V gene, CDR1 is SGHRS and CDR2 is YFSETQ. The CDR3 is made up of 15 amino acids. The CDR3 protein is CASSLAGASYNEQFF. The CDR3 DNA follows: TGCGCCAGCAGCTTAGCGGGGGCCTCCTACAATGAGCAGTTCTTC. The full variable domain, completed using reference TRBV5-1 and TRBJ2-1, is KAGVTQTPRYLIKTRGQQVTLSCSPISGHRSVSWYQQTPGQGLQFLFEYFSETQRNKGNFPGRFSGRQFSNSRSEMNVSTLELGDSALYLCASSLAGASYNEQFFGPGTRLTVL.

This chain uses TRBV5-6 with TRBJ1-4, with 8 bases matching TRBD1. This CDR3 has 18 amino acids. Trimming cost V 4 bases and J 5 bases; bases outside gene matches: 16. The germline CDR1 and CDR2 sequences are SGHDT and YYEEEE. The CDR3 DNA sequence: TGTGCCAGCAGCCCCGCTAGGACAGGGACGGGAAAAAATGAAAAACTGTTTTTT. Protein sequence: CASSPARTGTGKNEKLFF.

The chain is built from TRBV2 and TRBJ1-4, with TRBD1 matching over 11 bases. The germline CDR1 and CDR2 sequences are SNHLY and FYNNEI. V gave up 5 bases and J gave up 3 bases; unmatched junction bases: 14. CDR3 length: 19 residues. The CDR3, as DNA: TGTGCCAGCAGTATGATGAGGACAGGGGGCGCGGTGGCTAATGAAAAACTGTTTTTT. It codes for CASSMMRTGGAVANEKLFF.

V gene TRBV19 combines with J gene TRBJ1-1; D uncertain. The CDR3 runs to 11 residues. The V and J ends lost 5 bases and 11 bases respectively, with 12 bases between them. The V gene's germline CDR1 is LNHDA and CDR2 SQIVND (reference sequence). CDR3 DNA: TGTGCCAGTAGTCTCCGGTCGGGGGCTTTCTTT. It is translated as CASSLRSGAFF.

V and J are TRBV6-2 or TRBV6-3 and TRBJ2-7; 11 bases align to TRBD1. The CDR3 extends over 14 amino acids. CDR1 and CDR2 from the germline V gene are MNHEY and SVGEGT. V dropped 2 bases and J dropped 6; count of bases not matched to a gene: 3. The DNA of the CDR3 is TGTGCCAGCAGTTACCGTGGGACAGGGGGCGAGCAGTACTTC. Its translation: CASSYRGTGGEQYF.

The genes are TRBV3-1 (or the pseudogene TRBV3-2) and TRBJ1-4, with unresolved D. Germline CDR1 is LGHDT and CDR2 is YNNKEL (reference sequence). V shed 3 bases and J shed 6 bases, with 14 bases lying between them. The CDR3 totals 15 residues. The CDR3 coding sequence is TGTGCCAGCAGCCATAAGGGCCCGGGAGATGAAAAACTGTTTTTT. This codes for CASSHKGPGDEKLFF.

This clone was found once. The gene calls are TRBV9 and TRBJ1-3; D possibly corresponds to TRBD1 (5 bases). This CDR3 is built from 14 residues. V was pared by 2 bases and J by 5 bases, with 11 bases between. The V gene's germline CDR1 is SGDLS and CDR2 YYNGEE. The CDR3 region has the DNA TGTGCCAGCAGCGTCGGGGGTGAGAGAAACACCATATATTTT. Protein: CASSVGGERNTIYF.

The chain couples TRBV9 to TRBJ1-3, with 9 bases that match TRBD1. Germline V gene data show CDR1 as SGDLS and CDR2 as YYNGEE. V lost 1 base to trimming and J lost 4 bases; unmatched junction nucleotides: 3. The CDR3 runs 15 residues. The CDR3 coding sequence is TGTGCCAGCAGCGTATCCGGGACAGGGGGAAACACCATATATTTT. This encodes CASSVSGTGGNTIYF.

J is TRBJ1-5 and V is TRBV6-5; D may be TRBD1 (5 bases). V lost 6 bases and J lost 7, with 19 bases in between. The germline gives CDR1 MNHEY, CDR2 SVGAGI. The CDR3 is 15 residues long. CDR3 nucleotides: TGTGCCAGCAGCTACGGAGACAGTCTCCCCCAGCCCCAGCATTTT. The encoded protein is CASSYGDSLPQPQHF.

The chain recombines TRBV2 with TRBJ1-1, with 7 bases identical to TRBD1. The length of the CDR3 is 13 residues. V shed 7 bases and J 2 bases; nucleotides not matched to a gene: 4. CDR1 SNHLY and CDR2 FYNNEI come from the germline V gene. CDR3 amino acids: CASIRDSNTEAFF. In DNA, the CDR3 is TGTGCCAGCATCCGGGACAGTAACACTGAAGCTTTCTTT. The variable domain in full, completed from reference TRBV2 and TRBJ1-1, reads EPEVTQTPSHQVTQMGQEVILRCVPISNHLYFYWYRQILGQKVEFLVSFYNNEISEKSEIFDDQFSVERPDGSNFTLKIRSTKLEDSAMYFCASIRDSNTEAFFGQGTRLTVV.

This chain links TRBV30 with TRBJ1-2; 8 bases match TRBD1. The ends lost 3 bases at V and 6 bases at J; junction bases unmatched: 9. The germline CDR1 and CDR2 sequences are GTSNPN and SVGIG (reference sequence). The CDR3 has 14 residues. Here the CDR3 reads CAWRATGGSDGYTF. CDR3 nucleotides: TGTGCCTGGAGAGCTACAGGGGGAAGTGATGGCTACACCTTC.

The V and J genes are TRBV7-2 and TRBJ1-1; tentative D call: TRBD1 (5 bases). Looked up from germline, CDR1 is SGHTA and CDR2 is FQGNSA. There are 17 residues in the CDR3. Trimming pared 5 bases from V and 4 bases from J, leaving 23 bases between. CDR3 in DNA: TGTGCCAGCAGCCCCCGCCGTCCAGGGTTGATGGGCACTGAAGCTTTCTTT. It translates to CASSPRRPGLMGTEAFF.

The chain couples TRBV4-1 to TRBJ1-2; D is uncertain. CDR1 and CDR2 (germline): MGHRA, YSYEKL. The V end was cut by 1 base, the J end by 5 bases, with 5 bases between. This CDR3 has 12 residues. The CDR3 is CASSQAAYGYTF. CDR3 bases: TGCGCCAGCAGCCAAGCCGCGTATGGCTACACCTTC.

V is TRBV6-6 and J is TRBJ1-4; D gene unclear. The CDR3 spans 16 residues. Germline V gene sequence: CDR1 MNHNY, CDR2 SVGAGI (reference sequence). With 5 bases removed from V and 0 bases from J, the gap between germline ends came to 13 bases. The CDR3 spells CASSRTWTATNEKLFF. The CDR3 nucleotides read TGTGCCAGCAGTCGAACATGGACTGCAACTAATGAAAAACTGTTTTTT.

This clone was recorded only once. The gene calls are TRBV19 and TRBJ1-1; TRBD1 matches 11 bases. V dropped 4 bases and J dropped 6; count of bases not matched to a gene: 4. CDR1 is LNHDA and CDR2 is SQIVND in the germline V gene (reference sequence). This CDR3 contains 14 residues. CDR3 region: CASSTGQGGSEAFF. The CDR3 bases are TGTGCCAGTAGTACGGGACAGGGGGGGTCTGAAGCTTTCTTT.

V gene TRBV30 combines with J gene TRBJ1-5; 11 nucleotides line up with TRBD1. Trimming took 5 bases from V and 6 from J; bases not matched to a gene: 3. Germline V gives CDR1 GTSNPN, CDR2 SVGIG (reference sequence). The CDR3 covers 13 residues. The CDR3 here is CAWGDRGGQPQHF. Written as DNA, the CDR3 is TGTGCCTGGGGGGACAGGGGGGGTCAGCCCCAGCATTTT.

This chain uses TRBV19 with TRBJ1-2, with a tentative D call TRBD1 (5 bases). This CDR3 has 15 residues. The germline CDR1 and CDR2 sequences are LNHDA and SQIVND (reference sequence). Trimming took off 3 bases at V and 2 bases at J, with 13 bases between the two ends. CDR3 nucleotide sequence: TGTGCCAGTAGTATTGACTTGAAGGGGAACTATGGCTACACCTTC. This sequence encodes CASSIDLKGNYGYTF.